A single sample gave rise to the 2 T cell receptor beta chains below, sequenced in a study of T-cell reconstitution after alpha-beta-depleted transplantation in children. The library targeted TCRbeta and was prepared with unique molecular identifiers. From the PCR reads, TCRdb called clonotypes with MiXCR, one entry per CDR3 protein. The sample contains under 250,000 distinct CDR3 sequences, 20% to 30% of which appear only once. The sample in question was PBMCs, mostly from graft donor cells, obtained 360 days after TCRalphabeta/CD19-depleted stem cell transplant. The source is a female patient aged 2 to 10 who had a stem cell transplant for congenital amegakaryocytic thrombocytopenia, so the T cells may come from the graft donor.

The rearrangement links TRBV20-1 to TRBJ1-2; D is undetermined. Looked up from germline, CDR1 is DFQATT and CDR2 is SNEGSKA (reference sequence). This CDR3 has 18 residues. Trimming left V 2 bases short and J 4 bases short, with 26 bases between. The CDR3 spells CSARPIEEAAYPPYGYTF. DNA of the CDR3: TGCAGTGCTAGACCGATCGAGGAGGCGGCGTATCCTCCCTATGGCTACACCTTC.

The CDR3 reads CASSVVPLSWAGAYEQYF. The CDR3 nucleotides are TGTGCCAGCAGCGTAGTCCCCCTAAGTTGGGCAGGGGCCTACGAGCAGTACTTC. The J gene is TRBJ2-7, the V gene TRBV9; tentatively, D is TRBD1 (6 bases). The germline V gene encodes CDR1 SGDLS and CDR2 YYNGEE. CDR3 length equals 18 residues. Trimming left V 0 bases short and J 2 bases short, with 21 bases between.